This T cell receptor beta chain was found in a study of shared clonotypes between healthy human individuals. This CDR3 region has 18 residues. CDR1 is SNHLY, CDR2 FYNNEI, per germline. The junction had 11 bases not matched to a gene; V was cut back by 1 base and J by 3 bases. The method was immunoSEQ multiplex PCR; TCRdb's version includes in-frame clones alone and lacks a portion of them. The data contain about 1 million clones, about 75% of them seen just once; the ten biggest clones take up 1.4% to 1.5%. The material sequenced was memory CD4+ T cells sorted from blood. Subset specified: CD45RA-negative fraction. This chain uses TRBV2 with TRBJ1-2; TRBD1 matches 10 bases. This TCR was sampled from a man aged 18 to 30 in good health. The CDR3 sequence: CASSEGGTGAKRHYGYTF. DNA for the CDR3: TGTGCCAGCAGTGAAGGTGGGACAGGGGCTAAGCGCCACTATGGCTACACCTTC.